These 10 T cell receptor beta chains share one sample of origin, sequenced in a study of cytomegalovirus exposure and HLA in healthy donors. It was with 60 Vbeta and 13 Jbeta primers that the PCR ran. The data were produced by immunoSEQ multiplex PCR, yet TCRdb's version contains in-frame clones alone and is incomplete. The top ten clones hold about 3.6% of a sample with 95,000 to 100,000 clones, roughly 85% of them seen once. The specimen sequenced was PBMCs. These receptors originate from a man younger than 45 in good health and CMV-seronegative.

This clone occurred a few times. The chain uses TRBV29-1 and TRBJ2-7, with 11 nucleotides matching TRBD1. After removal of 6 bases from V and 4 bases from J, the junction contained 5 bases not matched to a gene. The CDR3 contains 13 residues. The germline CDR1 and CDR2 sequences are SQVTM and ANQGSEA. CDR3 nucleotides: TGCAGCGTGAAGGGACAGGGGGAATACGAGCAGTACTTC. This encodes CSVKGQGEYEQYF.

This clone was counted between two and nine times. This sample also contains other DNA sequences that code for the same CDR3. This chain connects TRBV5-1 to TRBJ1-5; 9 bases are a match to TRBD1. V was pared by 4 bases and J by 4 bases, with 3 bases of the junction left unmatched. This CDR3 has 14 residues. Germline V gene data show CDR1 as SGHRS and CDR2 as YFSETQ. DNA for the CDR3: TGCGCCAGCAGCCCGGGGACAGGGAATCAGCCCCAGCATTTT. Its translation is CASSPGTGNQPQHF.

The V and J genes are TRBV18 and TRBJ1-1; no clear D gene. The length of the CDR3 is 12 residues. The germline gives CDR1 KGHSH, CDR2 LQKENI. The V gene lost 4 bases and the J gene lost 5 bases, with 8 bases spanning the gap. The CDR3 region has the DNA TGTGCCAGCTCACATGGTGCGACTGAAGCTTTCTTT. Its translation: CASSHGATEAFF.

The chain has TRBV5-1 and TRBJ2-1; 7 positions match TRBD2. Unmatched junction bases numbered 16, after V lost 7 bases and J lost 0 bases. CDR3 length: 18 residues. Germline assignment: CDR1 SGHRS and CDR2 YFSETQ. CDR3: CASYRASGSLSSYNEQFF. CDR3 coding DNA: TGCGCCAGCTATCGGGCTAGCGGCTCTCTTAGCTCCTACAATGAGCAGTTCTTC.

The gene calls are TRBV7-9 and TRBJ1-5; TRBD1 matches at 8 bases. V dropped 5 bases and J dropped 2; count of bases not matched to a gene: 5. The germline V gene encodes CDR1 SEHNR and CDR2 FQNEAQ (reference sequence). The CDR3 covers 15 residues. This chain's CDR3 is CASSLDRGGNQPQHF. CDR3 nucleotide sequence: TGTGCCAGCAGCCTAGACAGGGGAGGCAATCAGCCCCAGCATTTT.

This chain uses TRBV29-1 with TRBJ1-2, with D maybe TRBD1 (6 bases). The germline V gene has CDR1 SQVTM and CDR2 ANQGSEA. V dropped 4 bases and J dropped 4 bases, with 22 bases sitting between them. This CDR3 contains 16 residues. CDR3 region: CSVAVGPLRTAYGYTF. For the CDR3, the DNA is TGCAGCGTTGCCGTCGGCCCCCTCCGGACAGCCTATGGCTACACCTTC.

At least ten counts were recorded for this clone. The CDR3 DNA is TGTGCCAGCAGTGAAGAAGCGGGATCCTACAATGAGCAGTTCTTC. It translates to CASSEEAGSYNEQFF. The chain carries TRBV6-1 and TRBJ2-1, with TRBD2 matching 7 bases. J lost 1 base, V lost 1 base, and 1 base had no gene match. This CDR3 comprises 15 residues. Germline lookup yields CDR1 MNHNS and CDR2 SASEGT.

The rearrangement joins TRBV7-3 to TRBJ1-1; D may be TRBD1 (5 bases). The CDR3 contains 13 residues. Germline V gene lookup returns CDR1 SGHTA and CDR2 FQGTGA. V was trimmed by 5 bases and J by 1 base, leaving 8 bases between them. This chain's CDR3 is CASSAQENTEAFF. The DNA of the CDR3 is TGTGCCAGCAGCGCACAGGAGAACACTGAAGCTTTCTTT.

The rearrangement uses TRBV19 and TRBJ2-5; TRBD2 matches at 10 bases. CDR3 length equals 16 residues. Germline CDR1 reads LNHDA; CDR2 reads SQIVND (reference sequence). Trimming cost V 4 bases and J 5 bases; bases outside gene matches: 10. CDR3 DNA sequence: TGTGCCAGTAGTAAGGGACTAGCGCAAGGAAGGGAGACCCAGTACTTC. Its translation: CASSKGLAQGRETQYF.

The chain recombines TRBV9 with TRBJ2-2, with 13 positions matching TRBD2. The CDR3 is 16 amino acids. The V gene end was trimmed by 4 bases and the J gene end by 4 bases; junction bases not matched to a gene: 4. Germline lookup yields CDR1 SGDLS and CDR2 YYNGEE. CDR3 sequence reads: CASSIRLAGGTGELFF. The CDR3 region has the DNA TGTGCCAGCAGCATTAGACTAGCGGGAGGCACCGGGGAGCTGTTTTTT.